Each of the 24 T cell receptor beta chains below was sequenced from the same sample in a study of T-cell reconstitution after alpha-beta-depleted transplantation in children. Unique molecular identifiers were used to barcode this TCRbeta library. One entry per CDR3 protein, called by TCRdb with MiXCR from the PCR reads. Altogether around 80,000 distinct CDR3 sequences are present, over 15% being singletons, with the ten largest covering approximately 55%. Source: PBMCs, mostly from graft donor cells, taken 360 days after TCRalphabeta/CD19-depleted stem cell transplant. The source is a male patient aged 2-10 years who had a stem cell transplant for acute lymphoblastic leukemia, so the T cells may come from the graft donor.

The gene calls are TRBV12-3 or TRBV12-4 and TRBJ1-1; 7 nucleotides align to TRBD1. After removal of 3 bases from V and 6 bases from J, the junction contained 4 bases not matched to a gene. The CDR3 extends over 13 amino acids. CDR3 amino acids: CASSFRGESEAFF. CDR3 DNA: TGTGCCAGCAGTTTCAGGGGGGAGTCTGAAGCTTTCTTT.

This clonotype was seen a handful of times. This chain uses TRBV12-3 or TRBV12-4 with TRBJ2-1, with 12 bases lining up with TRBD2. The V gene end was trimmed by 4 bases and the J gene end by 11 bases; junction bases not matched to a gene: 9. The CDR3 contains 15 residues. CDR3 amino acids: CASSYSASGRGQQFF. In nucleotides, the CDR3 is TGTGCCAGCAGTTACTCGGCTAGCGGGAGGGGCCAGCAGTTCTTC.

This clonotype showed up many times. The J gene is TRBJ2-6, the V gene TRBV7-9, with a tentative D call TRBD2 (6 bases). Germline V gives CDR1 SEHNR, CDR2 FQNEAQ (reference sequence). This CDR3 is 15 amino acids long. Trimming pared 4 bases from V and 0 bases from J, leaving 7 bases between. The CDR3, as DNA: TGTGCCAGCAGCTGGGGGGACTCTGGGGCCAACGTCCTGACTTTC. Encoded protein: CASSWGDSGANVLTF.

CDR3 sequence reads: CSAIGLAGVAWDTQYF. The DNA for the CDR3 is TGCAGTGCTATAGGGCTAGCGGGAGTTGCATGGGATACGCAGTATTTT. The chain recombines TRBV20-1 with TRBJ2-3, with 10 bases matching TRBD2. Germline V lookup: CDR1 DFQATT, CDR2 SNEGSKA (reference sequence). The CDR3 runs to 16 residues. The junction had 13 bases not matched to a gene; V was cut back by 4 bases and J by 6 bases.

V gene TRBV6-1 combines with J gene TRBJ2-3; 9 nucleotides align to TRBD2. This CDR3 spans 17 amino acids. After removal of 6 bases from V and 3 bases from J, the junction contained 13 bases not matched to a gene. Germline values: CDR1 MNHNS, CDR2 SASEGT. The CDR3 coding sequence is TGTGCCAGCAGCCGCCGCCGGCGGGAGGGCAGAACAGATACGCAGTATTTT. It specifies CASSRRRREGRTDTQYF.

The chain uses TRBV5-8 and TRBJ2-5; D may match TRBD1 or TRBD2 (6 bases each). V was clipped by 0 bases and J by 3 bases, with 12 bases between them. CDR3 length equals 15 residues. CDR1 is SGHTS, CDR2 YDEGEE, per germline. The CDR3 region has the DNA TGTGCCAGCAGCTTGGGGCAGGGGAGGAAAGAGACCCAGTACTTC. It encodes CASSLGQGRKETQYF.

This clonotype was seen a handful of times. The CDR3: CASSKPKREQFF. CDR3 coding DNA: TGTGCCAGCAGCAAACCTAAGCGGGAGCAGTTCTTC. The genes are TRBV5-6 and TRBJ2-1, with D maybe TRBD2 (5 bases). CDR1 is SGHDT and CDR2 is YYEEEE in the germline V gene. The V gene lost 4 bases and the J gene lost 10 bases, with 12 bases spanning the gap. CDR3 length: 12 amino acids.

CDR3 DNA sequence: TGTGCCGTGGGCGGGGGTAGCACAGATACGCAGTATTTT. As protein: CAVGGGSTDTQYF. The rearrangement joins TRBV7-6 to TRBJ2-3; TRBD2 matches 7 bases. This CDR3 contains 13 residues. Germline V lookup: CDR1 SGHVS, CDR2 FNYEAQ. Trimming at V came to 11 bases and at J to 0 bases, leaving 5 bases not matched to a gene. Complete variable domain (other parts from reference TRBV7-6 and TRBJ2-3): GAGVSQSPRYKVTKRGQDVALRCDPISGHVSLYWYRQALGQGPEFLTYFNYEAQQDKSGLPNDRFSAERPEGSISTLTIQRTEQRDSAMYRCAVGGGSTDTQYFGPGTRLTVL.

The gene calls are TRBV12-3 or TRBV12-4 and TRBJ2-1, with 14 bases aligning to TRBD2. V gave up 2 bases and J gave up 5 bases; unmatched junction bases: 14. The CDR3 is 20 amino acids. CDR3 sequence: CASSLSLWGTSGSWDNEQFF. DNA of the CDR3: TGTGCCAGCAGTTTATCCCTCTGGGGGACTAGCGGGAGTTGGGACAATGAGCAGTTCTTC.

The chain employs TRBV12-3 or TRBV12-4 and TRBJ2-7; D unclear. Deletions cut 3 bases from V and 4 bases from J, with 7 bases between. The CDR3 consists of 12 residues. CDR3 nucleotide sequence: TGTGCCAGCAGTTTGCGTAGATACGAGCAGTACTTC. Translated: CASSLRRYEQYF.

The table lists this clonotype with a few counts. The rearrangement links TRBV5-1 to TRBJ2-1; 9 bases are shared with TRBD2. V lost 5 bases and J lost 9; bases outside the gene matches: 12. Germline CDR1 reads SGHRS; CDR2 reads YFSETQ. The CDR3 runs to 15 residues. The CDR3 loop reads CASRPIAGDMGEQFF. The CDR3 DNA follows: TGCGCCAGCAGGCCTATAGCGGGAGACATGGGTGAGCAGTTCTTC. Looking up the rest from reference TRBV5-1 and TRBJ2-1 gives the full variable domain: KAGVTQTPRYLIKTRGQQVTLSCSPISGHRSVSWYQQTPGQGLQFLFEYFSETQRNKGNFPGRFSGRQFSNSRSEMNVSTLELGDSALYLCASRPIAGDMGEQFFGPGTRLTVL.

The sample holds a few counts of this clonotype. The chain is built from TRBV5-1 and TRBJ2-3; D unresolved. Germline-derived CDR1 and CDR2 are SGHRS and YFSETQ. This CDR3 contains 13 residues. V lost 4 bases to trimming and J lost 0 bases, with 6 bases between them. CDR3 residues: CASSRDSTDTQYF. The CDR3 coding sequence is TGCGCCAGCAGCCGCGACAGCACAGATACGCAGTATTTT.

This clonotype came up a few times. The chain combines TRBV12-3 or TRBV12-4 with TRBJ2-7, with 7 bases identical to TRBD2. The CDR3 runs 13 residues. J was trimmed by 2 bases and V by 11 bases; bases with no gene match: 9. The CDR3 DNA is TGTGCCCCAGGCGGGGGAACAACCTACGAGCAGTACTTC. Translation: CAPGGGTTYEQYF.

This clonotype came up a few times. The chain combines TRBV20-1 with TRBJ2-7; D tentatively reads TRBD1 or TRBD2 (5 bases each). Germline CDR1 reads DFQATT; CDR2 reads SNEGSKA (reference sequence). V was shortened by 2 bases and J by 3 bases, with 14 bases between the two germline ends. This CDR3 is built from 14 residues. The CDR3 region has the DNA TGCAGTGCTAGATTCTCACAGAGGGGCTACGAGCAGTACTTC. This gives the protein CSARFSQRGYEQYF.

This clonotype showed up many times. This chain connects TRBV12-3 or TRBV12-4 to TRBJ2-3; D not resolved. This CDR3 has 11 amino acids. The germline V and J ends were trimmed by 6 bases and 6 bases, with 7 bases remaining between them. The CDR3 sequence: CASSLYDTQYF. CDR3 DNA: TGTGCCAGCAGCCTTTATGATACGCAGTATTTT.

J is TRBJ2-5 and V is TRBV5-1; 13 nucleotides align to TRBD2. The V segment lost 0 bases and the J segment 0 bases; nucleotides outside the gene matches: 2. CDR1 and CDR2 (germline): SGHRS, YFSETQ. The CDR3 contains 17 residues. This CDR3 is CASSLAGTSGNQETQYF. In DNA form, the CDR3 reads TGCGCCAGCAGCTTGGCCGGGACTAGCGGGAACCAAGAGACCCAGTACTTC. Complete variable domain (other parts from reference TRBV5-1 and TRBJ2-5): KAGVTQTPRYLIKTRGQQVTLSCSPISGHRSVSWYQQTPGQGLQFLFEYFSETQRNKGNFPGRFSGRQFSNSRSEMNVSTLELGDSALYLCASSLAGTSGNQETQYFGPGTRLLVL.

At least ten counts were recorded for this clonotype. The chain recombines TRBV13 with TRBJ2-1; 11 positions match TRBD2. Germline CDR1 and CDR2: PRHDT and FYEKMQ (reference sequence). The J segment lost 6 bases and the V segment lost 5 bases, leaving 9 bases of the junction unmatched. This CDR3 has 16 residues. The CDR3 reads CASSAPGLADINEQFF. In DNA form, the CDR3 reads TGTGCCAGCAGCGCTCCGGGACTAGCGGACATCAATGAGCAGTTCTTC.

DNA for the CDR3: TGCAGTGCCCCGGACAGGCGAGATGAGCAGTTCTTC. Protein: CSAPDRRDEQFF. The rearrangement uses TRBV20-1 and TRBJ2-1, with 7 nucleotides matching TRBD1. CDR3 length: 12 residues. Unmatched junction bases numbered 7, after V lost 6 bases and J lost 8 bases. The germline CDR1 and CDR2 sequences are DFQATT and SNEGSKA (reference sequence).

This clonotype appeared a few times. CDR3 protein: CASSYSDFSYEQYF. In nucleotides, the CDR3 is TGTGCCAGCAGTTATTCGGATTTCTCCTACGAGCAGTACTTC. The chain uses TRBV6-5 and TRBJ2-7, with D uncertain. Germline lookup yields CDR1 MNHEY and CDR2 SVGAGI. CDR3 length equals 14 residues. The germline V and J ends were trimmed by 3 bases and 0 bases, with 9 bases remaining between them.

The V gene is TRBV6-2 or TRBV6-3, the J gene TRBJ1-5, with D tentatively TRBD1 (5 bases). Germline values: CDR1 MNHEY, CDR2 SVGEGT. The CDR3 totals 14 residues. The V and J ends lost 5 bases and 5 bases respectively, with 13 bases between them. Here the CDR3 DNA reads TGTGCCAGCAGTAACCGGGGGAGTTATCAGCCCCAGCATTTT. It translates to CASSNRGSYQPQHF.

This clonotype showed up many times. The CDR3 sequence: CATSDPGAGTAQYF. CDR3 DNA: TGTGCCACCAGTGATCCGGGTGCCGGGACAGCGCAGTATTTT. The J gene is TRBJ2-3, the V gene TRBV24-1; 7 bases map to TRBD1. Germline-derived CDR1 and CDR2 are KGHDR and SFDVKD. The junction had 9 bases not matched to a gene; V was cut back by 3 bases and J by 10 bases. This CDR3 comprises 14 residues.

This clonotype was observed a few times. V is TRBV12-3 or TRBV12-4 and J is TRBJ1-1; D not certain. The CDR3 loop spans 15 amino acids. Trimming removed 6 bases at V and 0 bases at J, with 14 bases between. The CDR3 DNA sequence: TGTGCCAGCAGAGATAAGGGAGAAATGAACACTGAAGCTTTCTTT. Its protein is CASRDKGEMNTEAFF.

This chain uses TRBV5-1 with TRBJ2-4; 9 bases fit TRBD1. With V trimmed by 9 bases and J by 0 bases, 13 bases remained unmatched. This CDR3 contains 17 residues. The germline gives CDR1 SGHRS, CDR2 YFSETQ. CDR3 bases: TGCGCCAACCTCCGGGACAGGGCCCCATTAGCCAAAAACATTCAGTACTTC. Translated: CANLRDRAPLAKNIQYF.

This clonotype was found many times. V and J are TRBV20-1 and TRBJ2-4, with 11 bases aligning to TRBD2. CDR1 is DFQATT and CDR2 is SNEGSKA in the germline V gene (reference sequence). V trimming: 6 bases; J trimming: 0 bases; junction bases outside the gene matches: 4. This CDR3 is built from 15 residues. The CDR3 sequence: CSARSGRVAKNIQYF. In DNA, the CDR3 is TGCAGTGCCCGTAGCGGGAGGGTAGCCAAAAACATTCAGTACTTC.